The entry that follows covers one T cell receptor (beta chain) sequence. This specimen belongs to a study of T cell changes during pregnancy in multiple sclerosis. CDR1 and CDR2 from the germline V gene are SEHNR and FQNEAQ (reference sequence). The ends were cut back, 1 base at V and 10 bases at J, with 14 bases in the middle. This CDR3 comprises 14 residues. TCRdb keeps only in-frame clones here, not all; method: immunoSEQ multiplex PCR. Of 50,000 to 70,000 clones in the sample, more than 90% were seen once. Sequenced material: peripheral blood, taken in the second trimester of pregnancy. The rearrangement joins TRBV7-9 to TRBJ2-1, with D tentatively TRBD2 (7 bases). This sequence originates from a female donor with multiple sclerosis, enrolled in a pregnancy study. CDR3 bases: TGTGCCAGCAGCTTAGGGGGGGGGCGGGAAGAGCAGTTCTTC. This codes for CASSLGGGREEQFF.